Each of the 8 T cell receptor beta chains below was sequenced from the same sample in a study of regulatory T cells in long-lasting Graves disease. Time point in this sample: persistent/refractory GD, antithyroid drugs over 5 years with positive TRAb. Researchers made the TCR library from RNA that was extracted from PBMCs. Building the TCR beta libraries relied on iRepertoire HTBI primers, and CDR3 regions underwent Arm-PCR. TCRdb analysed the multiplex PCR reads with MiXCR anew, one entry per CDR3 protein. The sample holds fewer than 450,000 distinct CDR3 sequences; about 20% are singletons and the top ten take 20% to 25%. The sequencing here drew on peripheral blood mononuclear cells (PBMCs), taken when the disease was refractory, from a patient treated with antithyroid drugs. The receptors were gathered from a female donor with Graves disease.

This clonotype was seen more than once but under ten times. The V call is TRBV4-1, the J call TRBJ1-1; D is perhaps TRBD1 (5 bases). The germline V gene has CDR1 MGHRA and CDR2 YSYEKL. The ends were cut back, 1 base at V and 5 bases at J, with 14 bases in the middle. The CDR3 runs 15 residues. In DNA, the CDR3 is TGCGCCAGCAGCCAAGCTCAGGGATGGCGGACTGAAGCTTTCTTT. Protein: CASSQAQGWRTEAFF.

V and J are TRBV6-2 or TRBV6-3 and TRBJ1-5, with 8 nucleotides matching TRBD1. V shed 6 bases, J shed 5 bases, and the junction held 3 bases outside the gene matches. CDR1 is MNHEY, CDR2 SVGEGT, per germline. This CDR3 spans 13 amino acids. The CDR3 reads CASRGQGYQPQHF. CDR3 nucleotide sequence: TGTGCCAGCAGAGGACAGGGATATCAGCCCCAGCATTTT.

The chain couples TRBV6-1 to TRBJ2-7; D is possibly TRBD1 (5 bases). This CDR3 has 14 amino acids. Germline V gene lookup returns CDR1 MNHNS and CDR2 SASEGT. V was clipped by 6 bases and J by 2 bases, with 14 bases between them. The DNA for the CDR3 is TGTGCCAGCAGACGACAGCAGATGCCCTACGAGCAGTACTTC. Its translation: CASRRQQMPYEQYF.

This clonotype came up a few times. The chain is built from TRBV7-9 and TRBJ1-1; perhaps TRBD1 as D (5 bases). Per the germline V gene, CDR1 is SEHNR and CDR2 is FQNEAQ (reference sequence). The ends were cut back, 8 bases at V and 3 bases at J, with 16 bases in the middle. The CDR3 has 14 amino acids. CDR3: CASHHEGLHTEAFF. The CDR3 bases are TGTGCCAGCCACCATGAGGGGCTTCACACTGAAGCTTTCTTT.

In nucleotides, the CDR3 is TGTGCCAGCATCTTCGGGACTAGCGGGAATAATGAGCAGTTCTTC. This gives the protein CASIFGTSGNNEQFF. The chain links TRBV2 to TRBJ2-5, with 13 nucleotides matching TRBD2. The J call may be in error: the DNA end matches TRBJ2-1 better. The CDR3 loop spans 15 amino acids. From germline, CDR1 is SNHLY and CDR2 FYNNEI.

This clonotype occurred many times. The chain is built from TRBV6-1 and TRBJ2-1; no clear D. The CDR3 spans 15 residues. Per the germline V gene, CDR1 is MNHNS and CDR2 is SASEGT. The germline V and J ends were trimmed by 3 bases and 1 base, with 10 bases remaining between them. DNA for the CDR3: TGTGCCAGCAGTGAGGGATGGTTTTCCTACAATGAGCAGTTCTTC. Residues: CASSEGWFSYNEQFF.

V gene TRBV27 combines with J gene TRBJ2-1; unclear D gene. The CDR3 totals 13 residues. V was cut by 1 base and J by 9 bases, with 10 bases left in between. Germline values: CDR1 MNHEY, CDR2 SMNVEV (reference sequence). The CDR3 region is CASSLYWSGEQFF. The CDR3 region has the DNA TGTGCCAGCAGTTTATATTGGTCTGGTGAGCAGTTCTTC.

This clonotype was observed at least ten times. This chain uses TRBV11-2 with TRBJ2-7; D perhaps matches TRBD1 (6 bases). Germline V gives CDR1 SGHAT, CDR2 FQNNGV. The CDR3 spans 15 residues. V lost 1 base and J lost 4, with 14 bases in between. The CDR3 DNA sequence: TGTGCCAGCAGCTTAGTTGCAGGGGTCACATACGAGCAGTACTTC. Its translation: CASSLVAGVTYEQYF.